This TCR beta chain was profiled in a study of cytotoxic CD8 clonotypes in ibrutinib-treated CLL. Germline assignment: CDR1 MNHNS and CDR2 SASEGT. The CDR3 contains 13 residues. V lost 4 bases and J lost 4, with 10 bases in between. Sequencing was performed with immunoSEQ multiplex PCR; in TCRdb, only in-frame clones are kept and a portion is missing. The sample records 300,000 to 350,000 clones, 80% being singletons. General study findings and limits: Higher circulating CD8+ T-cell counts strongly accompanied higher baseline clonality, above age-matched healthy donors. Baseline levels were approached again at progression, after clonality had risen at ibrutinib response.

To note about this clone: Its target is unknown.

This clonotype was obtained from a human donor with chronic lymphocytic leukemia. The source was PBMCs, collected before ibrutinib treatment. The rearrangement links TRBV6-1 to TRBJ1-2; tentatively, D is TRBD1 (6 bases). The CDR3 here is CASSGTELYGYTF. CDR3 sequence (DNA): TGTGCCAGCAGTGGGACAGAACTCTATGGCTACACCTTC.